This T cell receptor beta chain originates from a study of T cell responses to AZD1222 COVID-19 vaccine. Study observations and caveats: Spike-specific TCR breadth and depth went up after people got two AZD1222 doses.

The sample holds a few counts of this clone. Its specificity is not known. TCRdb keeps only in-frame clones here, not all; method: immunoSEQ multiplex PCR. The data contain about 110,000 clones, 88% of them singletons. CDR3 length equals 13 residues. Trimming removed 7 bases from V and 7 bases from J, with 14 bases in between. CDR1 is MNHEY and CDR2 is SVGAGI in the germline V gene. The clonotype was recovered from an adult in good health. V usage is TRBV6-5 and J usage is TRBJ1-5; D ambiguous. Source: peripheral blood, taken on day 0 of AZD1222 vaccination. The CDR3 region has the DNA TGTGCCAGCACTCTATTTCCGGGCCAGCCCCAGCATTTT. This translates into CASTLFPGQPQHF.